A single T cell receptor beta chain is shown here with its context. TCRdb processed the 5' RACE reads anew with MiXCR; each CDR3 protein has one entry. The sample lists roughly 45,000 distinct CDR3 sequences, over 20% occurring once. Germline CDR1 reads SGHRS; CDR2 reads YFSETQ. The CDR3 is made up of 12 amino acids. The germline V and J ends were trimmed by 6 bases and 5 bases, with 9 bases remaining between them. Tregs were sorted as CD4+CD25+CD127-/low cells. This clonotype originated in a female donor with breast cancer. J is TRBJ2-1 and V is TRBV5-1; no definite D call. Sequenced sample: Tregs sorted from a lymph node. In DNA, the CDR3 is TGCGCCAGCAATACTCAGAACAATGAGCAGTTCTTC. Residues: CASNTQNNEQFF.